This T cell receptor beta chain is from a study of cytomegalovirus exposure and HLA in healthy donors (dated by TCRdb to about 2017). Study-level background: An earlier analysis of around 600 of the donors reported 250 to 350 Gb of sequence data and about 100 million unique TCR beta sequences from 150 million to 200 million T cells. Approximately 300 gigabases of sequencing data and 70 million to 100 million unique TCR sequences made up an early release that covered 500 to 650 HLA-typed donors. The genetic ancestry cluster associated with self-reported Caucasian donors included around 76% of the roughly 410 genotyped donors. The study was designed to test whether signatures of past pathogen exposure could be identified by cataloging public T cell receptors. The study used immunosequencing to profile the T cell repertoires of approximately 640 subjects and linked those repertoires to cytomegalovirus serostatus. Besides the first cohort of some 670 subjects, a separate validation cohort made up of roughly 130 different subjects was used. The study combined high-throughput TCR immunosequencing, statistical association of individual TCRs with disease status, and machine learning to predict cytomegalovirus infection status. A later analysis re-examined previously published TCR beta repertoires from more than 550 donors and added high-resolution HLA genotyping to investigate patterns of TCR occurrence. Rather than drawing on any new phenotypic data, the later analysis identified candidate immune exposures from TCR beta sequences and the way those sequences occurred across donors. An earlier analysis of roughly 580 of the donors used high-throughput TCR beta sequencing to judge whether each TCR beta V gene segment behaved as functional or pseudogenic. Alongside the repertoire data, information on donor age, sex, ethnicity and CMV serostatus was compiled. A later genetic analysis took genome-wide SNP genotypes for about three fifths of the roughly 670 donors and used that subset as a discovery cohort. All discovery cohort repertoires had been generated on a single sequencing platform. Class I and class II HLA loci were covered by the typing at four-digit resolution. Typing coverage varied by locus: roughly 629-640 donors for A, B, C, DRB1 and DQB1; around 560 for DQA1; around 610 for DPA1; around 450 for DPB1. About five DR-DQ haplotypes were handled as single units for association and clustering, since linkage in the cohort was strong. On average, roughly 250,000 unique TCR beta nucleotide sequences were sequenced per donor among 398 genotyped donors of the cohort, with approximately 18% of those sequences being non-productive. Study-level results and caveats: In a later analysis, the rate of TCR association differed among HLA loci, with DRB1 alleles having the most associated TCRs and HLA-C alleles having the fewest. In the study, about 150 TCR beta chains were listed as associated with cytomegalovirus. A further reported finding was that TCR beta sequences accurately predicted the HLA-A and HLA-B alleles for most subjects in the first cohort. A cluster of highly shared sequence variants was judged likely to be a technical artifact of the sequencing pipeline. A later analysis associated 15,000 to 20,000 TCR beta sequences with specific HLA alleles at a false discovery rate of 0.05. Because counts were too low, about 18 rarely observed V segments, including chromosome 9 orphons, were left out of the earlier analysis of approximately 500 of the donors. The cohort was sequenced for TCR beta chains only, and without alpha or paired-chain data the features that could be detected were limited. A later genetic analysis associated a missense DCLRE1C variant with V-gene and J-gene trimming of TCR beta chains, and an independent cohort replicated the association. CMV serostatus was the only immune exposure information available for the cohort. An earlier analysis of approximately 500 of the donors showed that most TCR beta V segments appeared in productive rearrangements either about 90% or about 30% of the time, which broadly matched IMGT annotations. Cytomegalovirus status was reported to be diagnosed by the classifier with high specificity and sensitivity in both the original and validation cohorts. In vitro tests confirmed that a few of the cytomegalovirus-associated TCR beta chains recognize cytomegalovirus antigens. According to the authors, the approach could potentially be generalized to other disease states and immunological phenotypes. Roughly uniform sequencing depth across donors was assumed in presence/absence analyses, although this assumption may not hold. Most TCR sequences were seen in very few donors, while some public TCRs were found in many individuals. Strong co-occurrence of HLA alleles, especially DR and DQ, made assigning TCR associations to individual alleles difficult. Linkage disequilibrium might explain the correlated functional status among segregating V segments, but an unknown experimental factor could not be ruled out. Because some donors lacked HLA typing at each locus, the association tests relied only on the typed subset. A later analysis found that HLA-associated TCR beta chains were more clonally expanded and had lower generation probabilities than equally common non-associated chains. In a later analysis, most CMV-associated TCR beta chains were found to appear HLA-restricted, with HLA associations seemingly driven largely by CMV exposure. A later analysis reported that several top co-occurrence clusters appeared linked to parvovirus B19, influenza, CMV and Epstein-Barr virus. Compared with the approximately 700-donor mean, donors in an Asian-associated ancestry cluster had fewer N-insertions in productive TCRs, according to a later genetic analysis.

The cohort consisted of 600 or so healthy bone marrow donors. At the time of sampling, every cohort member was nominally healthy, though immune exposures that went unrecorded were likely present. The donor tested CMV seronegative, placing the donor among the 350 or so seronegative members of the cohort. Every donor gave a peripheral blood sample, and the peripheral blood mononuclear cells from that sample were used for TCR beta sequencing. Genomic DNA extraction from the blood cell samples was performed with the Qiagen DNeasy Blood Extraction Kit. Library method: the immunoSEQ multiplex PCR assay. A mixture of 60 forward primers for TCR Vbeta segments and 13 reverse primers for TCR Jbeta segments was used in the multiplex PCR. The CDR3 region of rearranged TCR beta genes was amplified from genomic DNA by a multiplex PCR assay. The Illumina HiSeq System was used to sequence the amplified TCR beta libraries as 87-base-pair reads. Turning to the authors' computational methods: In a later analysis, tens of millions of unique TCR beta chains were counted across the roughly 700 repertoires, and roughly 11 million of these chains were shared by at least two donors. Raw reads were error-corrected and collapsed into unique sequences with a nearest-neighbor algorithm that merged closely related sequences to remove PCR and sequencing errors. CDR3 sequences were aligned to IMGT reference sequences to assign V, D and J gene segments. Each retained sequence needed at least a six-nucleotide match to both a V gene segment and a J gene segment. A rearrangement was called productive if the CDR3 had no stop codons and remained in frame with V and J, and every other rearrangement was called non-productive. Following IMGT convention, CDR3 was defined as the stretch from the second conserved V-encoded cysteine up to the conserved J-encoded phenylalanine. The earlier analysis of about 610 of the donors excluded sequences that lacked an unambiguous match to a single V gene segment. An earlier analysis of 587 of the donors classified V segments as functional when productive rearrangements were above 56.7% and as segregating when the standard deviation between donors was above 5%. A statistical classification framework was built for diagnosing cytomegalovirus status from the catalog of TCR beta chain sequences. A later analysis assigned V and J genes by comparing TCR nucleotide sequences with IMGT/GENE-DB human TR gene sequences. A later analysis assigned CDR3 sequences and most-parsimonious VDJ recombination scenarios with the TCRdist pipeline. In a later analysis, every TCR beta chain was defined by the combination of its CDR3 amino acid sequence and its V-gene family, and reads without a unique V-gene family were dropped. In a later analysis, a few hundred highly shared, low-generation-probability nucleotide sequences were removed to address suspected cross-contamination and a sequencing artifact. A later analysis calculated a clonal expansion index for each public chain from normalized within-repertoire ranks of inferred template counts. Generation probabilities in a later analysis came from a VDJ recombination model fitted to out-of-frame rearrangements, and those results were checked against IGoR. Hypergeometric tests were used in a later analysis to score TCR-TCR, TCR-HLA and TCR-CMV co-occurrence, with a repertoire-size bias correction applied to the TCR pairs. To estimate false discovery rates, a later analysis permuted the HLA or CMV assignments 20 times. In a later analysis, co-occurring TCRs were grouped using DBSCAN, with TCRdist sequence similarity added in when clustering inside HLA-allele-positive subsets. Repertoires with fewer than 30,000 or more than 120,000 public chains, plus five repertoires with anomalous nucleotide sharing, were excluded from co-occurrence clustering. TCRdb retrieved this table from immuneACCESS and kept in-frame rearrangements only. Not all clones are present; in checked studies, unresolved V genes account for under half, and no reason is known for the remainder. The V and J calls and the clone size are those of that table, but D and trimming were determined from the DNA. For this sample there are 150,000 or so clones; roughly 84% appear just once. The ten top clones hold around 0.98% of the sample.

Concerning this clone itself: Its binding antigen is unknown. No clone much larger than this one lies a single base away; base qualities are absent.

The sample consisted of PBMCs. The clonotype comes from a man aged 25 to 40 in good health and CMV-seronegative.

The encoded CDR3 is CASSQEPREEETQYF. The nucleotides are TGTGCCAGCAGCCAAGAGCCCCGAGAGGAAGAGACCCAGTACTTC. This sequence uses TRBV4-2 and TRBJ2-5, with no confidently assigned D gene. V drops 0 bases and J drops 3 bases, leaving 11 bases in between. The cysteine opens and the phenylalanine closes a CDR3 of 15 amino acids. Solely the CDR3 DNA is kept, with 45 bases framed from the first base. The germline V gene yields LGHNA for CDR1 and YNFKEQ for CDR2.